These 30 T cell receptor beta chains were sequenced from one sample in a study of shared clonotypes between healthy human individuals. Profiling relied on immunoSEQ multiplex PCR, and the TCRdb table lists in-frame clones only, not all of them. The table lists approximately 500,000 clones, about 96% of them singletons. Sequencing was performed on naive CD4+ T cells sorted from blood. Subset of the sample: CD45RA+ positively selected. These receptor sequences come from a woman in her twenties or thirties in good health.

The chain joins TRBV5-4 to TRBJ2-3, with 8 bases aligning to TRBD2. Germline trimming cut 3 bases from V and 0 bases from J; bases unmatched to any gene: 6. CDR3 length equals 16 residues. The germline V gene has CDR1 SGHNT and CDR2 YYREEE (reference sequence). The CDR3 is CASSSLAEASTDTQYF. In nucleotides, the CDR3 is TGTGCCAGCAGCTCACTAGCGGAAGCTAGCACAGATACGCAGTATTTT.

V is TRBV29-1 and J is TRBJ2-2; D possibly matches TRBD1 or TRBD2 (6 bases each). The length of the CDR3 is 15 residues. The V end lost 8 bases, the J end lost 3 bases, and 19 bases lay between the germline ends. CDR1 SQVTM and CDR2 ANQGSEA come from the germline V gene. Here the CDR3 DNA reads TGCAGCTATAAGACCCCCGGGGGCCACACCGGGGAGCTGTTTTTT. Translation gives CSYKTPGGHTGELFF.

The V and J genes are TRBV19 and TRBJ1-5, with D possibly matching TRBD1 (6 bases). Between the trimmed V and J ends, which lost 7 bases and 0 bases, there was a span of 16 bases. From germline, CDR1 is LNHDA and CDR2 SQIVND (reference sequence). The CDR3 is 16 amino acids. The CDR3, as DNA: TGTGCCAGTACCGTCCGGCACAGGGATAGCAATCAGCCCCAGCATTTT. This translates into CASTVRHRDSNQPQHF.

This clone was detected once. The chain links TRBV7-8 to TRBJ1-4; perhaps TRBD1 as D (5 bases). The CDR3 has 15 amino acids. The V gene's germline CDR1 is SGHVS and CDR2 FQNEAQ. V was shortened by 7 bases and J by 8 bases, with 20 bases between the two germline ends. The CDR3 DNA is TGTGCCAGCACCACCCGGGGACGGGTAAAAGAAAAACTGTTTTTT. It yields the protein CASTTRGRVKEKLFF.

The CDR3 coding sequence is TGCGCCAGCAGCTTGATTATCGCGGGAAACGAGGGATACTACGAGCAGTACTTC. Protein product: CASSLIIAGNEGYYEQYF. The genes are TRBV5-1 and TRBJ2-7; weak D call: TRBD2 (6 bases). CDR1 and CDR2 from the germline V gene are SGHRS and YFSETQ. The V gene lost 1 base and the J gene lost 3 bases, with 23 bases spanning the gap. This CDR3 comprises 18 residues.

V is TRBV6-6 and J is TRBJ1-1; D perhaps matches TRBD1 (5 bases). The CDR3 has 14 amino acids. Germline CDR1 MNHNY, CDR2 SVGAGI (reference sequence). The V gene lost 2 bases and the J gene lost 5 bases, with 12 bases spanning the gap. The CDR3 loop is CASSYGGDETEAFF. The CDR3 region has the DNA TGTGCCAGCAGTTACGGGGGGGATGAAACTGAAGCTTTCTTT.

The chain is built from TRBV5-4 and TRBJ2-1; possibly TRBD1 for D (6 bases). V was cut by 3 bases and J by 16 bases, with 17 bases left in between. From germline, CDR1 is SGHNT and CDR2 YYREEE (reference sequence). CDR3 length equals 12 residues. CDR3 residues: CASSYDRLGSFF. The CDR3 DNA reads as TGTGCCAGCAGCTACGACAGGCTAGGGAGTTTCTTC.

V usage is TRBV11-2 and J usage is TRBJ2-1, with 7 bases aligning to TRBD2. CDR1 is SGHAT and CDR2 is FQNNGV in the germline V gene. The trim removed 1 base at V and 7 bases at J, leaving 7 bases unmatched. There are 15 residues in the CDR3. CDR3 DNA sequence: TGTGCCAGCAGCTTAGCATTAGCGGGTGGTAATGAGCAGTTCTTC. Its protein product is CASSLALAGGNEQFF.

J is TRBJ1-1 and V is TRBV27; D may be TRBD1 (6 bases). The CDR3 totals 13 residues. CDR1 and CDR2 (germline): MNHEY, SMNVEV (reference sequence). V was cut by 3 bases and J by 4 bases, with 9 bases left in between. CDR3: CASSFEGGTEAFF. CDR3 DNA: TGTGCCAGCAGTTTCGAGGGGGGCACTGAAGCTTTCTTT.

J is TRBJ1-2 and V is TRBV6-5; D may be TRBD1 (6 bases). The CDR3 has 15 residues. Germline CDR1 MNHEY, CDR2 SVGAGI. V was pared by 6 bases and J by 8 bases, with 22 bases between. The CDR3 nucleotides read TGTGCCAGCAGGATGGGCGGGGGCGAGTCCGGGGGCTACACCTTC. This sequence encodes CASRMGGGESGGYTF.

The gene calls are TRBV19 and TRBJ1-2, with 8 positions matching TRBD1. The V and J ends lost 3 bases and 4 bases, in that order; junction bases with no gene match: 4. CDR3 length: 14 amino acids. Germline V gene lookup returns CDR1 LNHDA and CDR2 SQIVND (reference sequence). The CDR3 region has the DNA TGTGCCAGTAGTATCCCGACAGGGGTCTATGGCTACACCTTC. Protein: CASSIPTGVYGYTF.

J is TRBJ2-7 and V is TRBV6-6; D gene uncertain. V lost 6 bases, J lost 1 base, and 16 bases lay in between. Germline loops: CDR1 MNHNY, CDR2 SVGAGI (reference sequence). CDR3 size: 15 residues. CDR3 loop: CASSLGRESSYEQYF. For the CDR3, the DNA is TGTGCCAGCAGCCTCGGACGTGAATCTTCCTACGAGCAGTACTTC.

CDR3 loop: CASSIAGGNTIYF. CDR3 coding DNA: TGCGCCAGCAGCATTGCAGGGGGAAACACCATATATTTT. The chain is built from TRBV5-1 and TRBJ1-3, with D possibly TRBD1 on 5 matching bases. Trimming took off 4 bases at V and 4 bases at J, with 9 bases between the two ends. Germline CDR1 SGHRS, CDR2 YFSETQ. CDR3 length equals 13 residues.

The chain couples TRBV25-1 to TRBJ2-7; D remains unclear. The CDR3 loop spans 14 amino acids. Per the germline V gene, CDR1 is MGHDK and CDR2 is SYGVNS. V gave up 4 bases and J gave up 2 bases, with 12 bases separating them. In nucleotides, the CDR3 is TGTGCCAGCAGTGTGACCGGGCCCGCCTACGAGCAGTACTTC. This gives the protein CASSVTGPAYEQYF.

The V call is TRBV5-3, the J call TRBJ2-6; maybe TRBD1 (6 bases). TRBV5-3 is recorded as an ORF, its role being uncertain. Between the trimmed V and J ends, which lost 9 bases and 1 base, there was a span of 11 bases. The CDR3 has 14 amino acids. Written as DNA, the CDR3 is TGTGCCACCTACAGGGTTTCTGGGGCCAACGTCCTGACTTTC. Encoded protein: CATYRVSGANVLTF.

The rearrangement joins TRBV28 to TRBJ2-6, with a tentative D call TRBD2 (6 bases). Germline CDR1 MDHEN, CDR2 SYDVKM. The CDR3 consists of 16 residues. V lost 8 bases to trimming and J lost 2 bases, with 16 bases between them. In DNA, the CDR3 is TGTGCCAGCTCCGGCAGGGACTCCGCTGGGGCCAACGTCCTGACTTTC. This encodes CASSGRDSAGANVLTF. Full variable domain (rest looked up from reference TRBV28 and TRBJ2-6): DVKVTQSSRYLVKRTGEKVFLECVQDMDHENMFWYRQDPGLGLRLIYFSYDVKMKEKGDIPEGYSVSREKKERFSLILESASTNQTSMYLCASSGRDSAGANVLTFGAGSRLTVL.

V and J are TRBV4-1 and TRBJ2-5, with unresolved D. The germline V gene encodes CDR1 MGHRA and CDR2 YSYEKL. V lost 0 bases, J lost 7 bases, and 9 bases lay in between. The CDR3 spans 13 residues. The CDR3 loop reads CASSQDRWGTQYF. CDR3 DNA: TGCGCCAGCAGCCAAGATCGTTGGGGGACCCAGTACTTC.

This sequence joins TRBV28 and TRBJ2-7; 11 nucleotides line up with TRBD1. The CDR3 totals 14 residues. Unmatched junction bases numbered 7, after V lost 5 bases and J lost 7 bases. Germline values: CDR1 MDHEN, CDR2 SYDVKM. The CDR3 sequence: CASSPGQGVGEQYF. The CDR3, as DNA: TGTGCCAGCAGTCCGGGACAGGGGGTGGGAGAGCAGTACTTC.

The CDR3 coding sequence is TGCGCCAGCAGCCCGCAAGTAGGGCGCGCCGGGGAGCTGTTTTTT. Amino acid sequence: CASSPQVGRAGELFF. The rearrangement joins TRBV4-1 to TRBJ2-2, with no clear D. Trimming took 4 bases from V and 6 from J, leaving 15 bases between them. The length of the CDR3 is 15 residues. The germline V gene encodes CDR1 MGHRA and CDR2 YSYEKL.

The DNA for the CDR3 is TGCGCCAGCAGCCGCGGGACTAGCGGAATCTACGAGCAGTACTTC. Translation: CASSRGTSGIYEQYF. V and J are TRBV5-1 and TRBJ2-7; 11 bases match TRBD2. This CDR3 region has 15 residues. The ends lost 4 bases at V and 3 bases at J; junction bases unmatched: 6. Germline CDR1 reads SGHRS; CDR2 reads YFSETQ.

In this sample, this clone turned up a few times. The rearrangement joins TRBV14 to TRBJ1-1; TRBD1 might be the D (5 bases). This CDR3 contains 11 residues. In germline, CDR1 is SGHDN, CDR2 FVKESK. The V end was cut by 2 bases, the J end by 11 bases, with 9 bases between. CDR3 sequence (DNA): TGTGCCAGCAGCCAACTGGGGGTTGCTTTCTTT. It encodes CASSQLGVAFF. The variable domain in full, with the rest retrieved from reference TRBV14 and TRBJ1-1, is EAGVTQFPSHSVIEKGQTVTLRCDPISGHDNLYWYRRVMGKEIKFLLHFVKESKQDESGMPNNRFLAERTGGTYSTLKVQPAELEDSGVYFCASSQLGVAFFGQGTRLTVV.

The V call is TRBV14, the J call TRBJ1-2, with D perhaps matching TRBD1 (5 bases). Germline V lookup: CDR1 SGHDN, CDR2 FVKESK. With 4 bases removed from V and 8 bases from J, the gap between germline ends came to 14 bases. This CDR3 has 13 residues. In nucleotides, the CDR3 is TGTGCCAGCAGCCTCGCGGGGCGTCGGGGCTACACCTTC. This encodes CASSLAGRRGYTF. Full variable domain (rest looked up from reference TRBV14 and TRBJ1-2): EAGVTQFPSHSVIEKGQTVTLRCDPISGHDNLYWYRRVMGKEIKFLLHFVKESKQDESGMPNNRFLAERTGGTYSTLKVQPAELEDSGVYFCASSLAGRRGYTFGSGTRLTVV.

CDR3 DNA sequence: TGTGCCAGCAGCTACCGGACCCTTTCTTACAATGAGCAGTTCTTC. Protein: CASSYRTLSYNEQFF. The chain joins TRBV7-9 to TRBJ2-1; D not certain. The CDR3 contains 15 residues. Trimming stripped 4 bases from V and 4 bases from J, with 14 bases between. Germline CDR1 and CDR2: SEHNR and FQNEAQ (reference sequence).

The V call is TRBV5-1, the J call TRBJ1-4; D perhaps matches TRBD1 (6 bases). The V end lost 3 bases, the J end lost 0 bases, and 9 bases lay between the germline ends. This CDR3 contains 15 residues. Germline CDR1 reads SGHRS; CDR2 reads YFSETQ. This CDR3 reads CASSSRTATNEKLFF. CDR3 coding DNA: TGCGCCAGCAGCTCAAGGACAGCAACTAATGAAAAACTGTTTTTT.

This clone turned up a few times. J is TRBJ1-5 and V is TRBV6-1, with D unresolved. Germline V gene lookup returns CDR1 MNHNS and CDR2 SASEGT. The CDR3 is 13 residues long. V shed 7 bases and J shed 6 bases, with 13 bases lying between them. CDR3 nucleotides: TGTGCCAGCACCGCAAGGGAAAGTCAGCCCCAGCATTTT. Protein product: CASTARESQPQHF.

This chain uses TRBV5-4 with TRBJ2-7; D remains unclear. Per the germline V gene, CDR1 is SGHNT and CDR2 is YYREEE (reference sequence). V was shortened by 2 bases and J by 0 bases, with 6 bases between the two germline ends. This CDR3 has 13 residues. The CDR3 reads CASSFTNSYEQYF. DNA of the CDR3: TGTGCCAGCAGCTTTACAAACTCCTACGAGCAGTACTTC.

The chain links TRBV5-1 to TRBJ2-6; perhaps TRBD1 as D (5 bases). Trimming took 3 bases from V and 4 from J, leaving 14 bases between them. The CDR3 is made up of 16 amino acids. The germline CDR1 and CDR2 sequences are SGHRS and YFSETQ. CDR3 sequence: CASSWSVGVGANVLTF. The CDR3 DNA sequence: TGCGCCAGCAGCTGGTCGGTAGGGGTCGGGGCCAACGTCCTGACTTTC. The whole variable domain, filled in from reference TRBV5-1 and TRBJ2-6, reads KAGVTQTPRYLIKTRGQQVTLSCSPISGHRSVSWYQQTPGQGLQFLFEYFSETQRNKGNFPGRFSGRQFSNSRSEMNVSTLELGDSALYLCASSWSVGVGANVLTFGAGSRLTVL.

As DNA, the CDR3 is TGTGCCACCACCGAAGGACAGGGCTATCAGCCCCAGCATTTT. It specifies CATTEGQGYQPQHF. The chain links TRBV15 to TRBJ1-5, with 8 bases fitting TRBD1. This CDR3 has 14 amino acids. V was pared by 7 bases and J by 5 bases, with 7 bases of the junction left unmatched. The germline V gene has CDR1 LNHNV and CDR2 YYDKDF (reference sequence). Complete variable domain (other parts from reference TRBV15 and TRBJ1-5): DAMVIQNPRYQVTQFGKPVTLSCSQTLNHNVMYWYQQKSSQAPKLLFHYYDKDFNNEADTPDNFQSRRPNTSFCFLDIRSPGLGDTAMYLCATTEGQGYQPQHFGDGTRLSIL.

The chain uses TRBV5-1 and TRBJ2-1; 7 bases agree with TRBD2. The V gene's germline CDR1 is SGHRS and CDR2 YFSETQ. V shed 1 base and J 2 bases; nucleotides not matched to a gene: 3. The CDR3 is made up of 15 amino acids. The CDR3 protein is CASSLSGITYNEQFF. CDR3 DNA: TGCGCCAGCAGCTTGAGCGGGATTACCTACAATGAGCAGTTCTTC.

The rearrangement uses TRBV28 and TRBJ1-4; no reliable D call. CDR3 length: 12 amino acids. Trimming cost V 6 bases and J 4 bases, with 6 bases left between them. Germline CDR1 MDHEN, CDR2 SYDVKM. This CDR3 reads CASRVSNEKLFF. In DNA form, the CDR3 reads TGTGCCAGCAGAGTCAGTAATGAAAAACTGTTTTTT.